The rows below give T cell receptor beta chains drawn from one sample of a study of cytomegalovirus exposure and HLA in healthy donors. The table came from immunoSEQ multiplex PCR; TCRdb's copy has only in-frame clones and leaves some out. The data hold some 120,000 clones, with around 94% observed a single time. The material sequenced was PBMCs. These receptors originate from a woman between 18 and 29 years old in good health and CMV-seronegative. The CDR3 runs from the conserved cysteine through the conserved F or W. Fields, in order: V gene, J gene, D gene, clone size, CDR3 protein, CDR3 DNA. A D gene is named only where the DNA matches it firmly. Clone size is not always given. Where it is, it says once, few, many or a class for expanded clones.

TRBV6-6	TRBJ2-7	TRBD1	once	CASTNGPGQGTDEQYF	TGTGCCAGCACCAACGGGCCGGGACAGGGGACAGACGAGCAGTACTTC
TRBV4-1	TRBJ1-5	.	.	CASSQGDQPQHF	TGCGCCAGCAGCCAAGGAGATCAGCCCCAGCATTTT
TRBV19	TRBJ1-1	.	.	CASSMWGEMNTEAFF	TGTGCCAGTAGTATGTGGGGGGAGATGAACACTGAAGCTTTCTTT
TRBV19	TRBJ1-5	.	.	CASTFSRGNQPQHF	TGTGCCAGTACATTCTCCAGGGGCAATCAGCCCCAGCATTTT
TRBV15	TRBJ2-1	.	.	CATSRDSGNEQFF	TGTGCCACCAGCAGAGATTCAGGGAATGAGCAGTTCTTC
TRBV10-3	TRBJ2-1	.	.	CAISEERSSYNEQFF	TGTGCCATCAGTGAGGAACGGAGCTCCTACAATGAGCAGTTCTTC
TRBV29-1	TRBJ1-1	.	.	CSVGTTENTEAFF	TGCAGCGTTGGCACGACAGAAAACACTGAAGCTTTCTTT
TRBV6-5	TRBJ2-1	TRBD2	once	CACRAAGSGNEQFF	TGTGCCTGCAGGGCAGCGGGAAGCGGTAATGAGCAGTTCTTC
TRBV9	TRBJ2-3	TRBD1	.	CASSVRTGTDTQYF	TGTGCCAGCAGCGTGAGGACAGGGACAGATACGCAGTATTTT
TRBV7-9	TRBJ2-7	TRBD1	.	CASSLVAGQEASYEQYF	TGTGCCAGCAGCTTAGTGGCCGGACAGGAAGCTTCCTACGAGCAGTACTTC
TRBV7-8	TRBJ2-7	TRBD2	.	CASSSDGTTSSYEQYF	TGTGCCAGCAGCTCCGACGGGACTACTAGCTCCTACGAGCAGTACTTC
TRBV5-3	TRBJ2-3	TRBD2	.	CASPGLAGGRDIDTQYF	TGTGCCAGTCCGGGACTAGCGGGGGGGCGGGATATAGATACGCAGTATTTT
TRBV6-5	TRBJ2-7	.	.	CASSSTGNEQYF	TGTGCCAGCAGTTCTACAGGGAACGAGCAGTACTTC
TRBV28	TRBJ2-3	.	.	CASSFMGAPERDTQYF	TGTGCCAGCAGTTTTATGGGGGCCCCAGAAAGGGATACGCAGTATTTT
TRBV30	TRBJ2-6	TRBD1	.	CAWSIWDSLSSGANVLTF	TGTGCCTGGAGTATATGGGACAGCCTTTCCTCTGGGGCCAACGTCCTGACTTTC
TRBV27	TRBJ1-3	.	.	CASSLTGVSGNTIYF	TGTGCCAGCAGTCTAACAGGTGTTTCTGGAAACACCATATATTTT
TRBV5-1	TRBJ2-3	TRBD2	.	CASSPPPGTRLASTDTQYF	TGCGCCAGCAGCCCTCCTCCCGGGACTAGGCTAGCTAGCACAGATACGCAGTATTTT
TRBV7-2	TRBJ1-1	.	once	CASSLYMRNTEAFF	TGTGCCAGCAGCTTATATATGAGGAACACTGAAGCTTTCTTT
TRBV4-2	TRBJ2-1	TRBD2	.	CASSQELASGGDEQFF	TGTGCCAGCAGCCAAGAGTTGGCTAGCGGGGGCGATGAGCAGTTCTTC
TRBV18	TRBJ2-7	TRBD2	.	CASSGREEGEQYF	TGTGCCAGCTCAGGGCGGGAGGAAGGCGAGCAGTACTTC
TRBV4-1	TRBJ1-3	TRBD1	.	CASSHGRQGGPSGNTIYF	TGCGCCAGCAGCCACGGAAGGCAGGGGGGCCCTTCCGGAAACACCATATATTTT
TRBV7-7	TRBJ2-1	.	.	CASSKLGGAGYNEQFF	TGTGCCAGCAGCAAACTCGGCGGGGCGGGATACAATGAGCAGTTCTTC
TRBV2	TRBJ2-6	TRBD1	.	CASSSTGAGANVLTF	TGTGCCAGCAGCTCCACAGGGGCTGGGGCCAACGTCCTGACTTTC
TRBV7-3	TRBJ2-1	TRBD1	.	CASSLGTDEVYNEQFF	TGTGCCAGCAGCTTAGGGACAGATGAAGTCTACAATGAGCAGTTCTTC
TRBV5-6	TRBJ1-2	.	.	CASSSTGDYGYTF	TGTGCCAGCAGCTCAACAGGTGATTATGGCTACACCTTC
TRBV6-1	TRBJ2-7	TRBD1	.	CASLYGQAYEQYF	TGTGCCAGCTTATATGGACAGGCCTACGAGCAGTACTTC
TRBV28	TRBJ2-7	.	once	CASSSPTGIYEQYF	TGTGCCAGCAGTTCCCCCACAGGGATCTACGAGCAGTACTTC
TRBV19	TRBJ2-7	TRBD2	.	CASSIGASGTYEQYF	TGTGCCAGTAGTATAGGGGCTAGCGGAACCTACGAGCAGTACTTC
TRBV7-2	TRBJ1-1	TRBD1	.	CASSLGRDRGKNTEAFF	TGTGCCAGCAGCTTAGGACGGGACAGGGGGAAGAACACTGAAGCTTTCTTT
TRBV28	TRBJ2-3	TRBD1	once	CASLSGGIGADTQYF	TGTGCCAGCTTATCAGGGGGCATCGGCGCAGATACGCAGTATTTT
TRBV7-3	TRBJ2-2	TRBD1	once	CASSPKSGQGELFF	TGTGCCAGCAGCCCCAAATCCGGACAGGGTGAGCTGTTTTTT
TRBV11-2	TRBJ2-5	TRBD2	.	CASSGAAGGMETQYF	TGTGCCAGCAGCGGGGCGGCGGGAGGAATGGAGACCCAGTACTTC
TRBV7-9	TRBJ1-2	.	.	CASSSSSRSLPPANYGYTF	TGTGCCAGCAGCTCCTCATCTCGCTCCCTCCCACCAGCTAACTATGGCTACACCTTC
TRBV13	TRBJ2-2	.	.	CASSDGLSSGELFF	TGTGCCAGCAGCGACGGACTTTCGTCCGGGGAGCTGTTTTTT
TRBV7-9	TRBJ2-1	.	.	CASSISGGQWDEQFF	TGTGCCAGCAGTATTAGCGGCGGGCAATGGGATGAGCAGTTCTTC
TRBV19	TRBJ1-1	TRBD1	.	CAVTGVGTEAFF	TGTGCCGTAACAGGGGTGGGCACTGAAGCTTTCTTT
TRBV30	TRBJ1-4	TRBD1	.	CAWGTGGFKLFF	TGTGCCTGGGGGACAGGGGGATTTAAACTGTTTTTT
TRBV2	TRBJ2-7	.	.	CASSGRAHEQYF	TGTGCCAGCAGTGGCAGGGCGCACGAGCAGTACTTC
TRBV5-1	TRBJ2-2	.	.	CASSDPGLGNTGELFF	TGCGCCAGCAGCGACCCGGGACTGGGTAACACCGGGGAGCTGTTTTTT
TRBV27	TRBJ1-5	.	once	CASSPTGSNQPQHF	TGTGCCAGCAGTCCAACAGGGAGCAATCAGCCCCAGCATTTT
TRBV7-2	TRBJ2-7	TRBD2	.	CASRLTSGTYEQYF	TGTGCCAGCAGACTGACTAGCGGTACCTACGAGCAGTACTTC
TRBV19	TRBJ1-5	.	.	CASSLDEDQPQHF	TGTGCCAGTAGTCTCGACGAGGATCAGCCCCAGCATTTT
TRBV7-9	TRBJ2-7	TRBD1	.	CASSSYRGDEQYF	TGTGCCAGCAGCTCGTACAGGGGTGACGAGCAGTACTTC
TRBV28	TRBJ1-2	.	.	CASSTGTAGYGYTF	TGTGCCAGCAGTACCGGCACAGCCGGCTATGGCTACACCTTC
TRBV2	TRBJ1-2	.	few	CASIGQIRGYTF	TGTGCCAGCATTGGACAGATCCGTGGCTACACCTTC
TRBV5-1	TRBJ1-1	.	.	CASSLAGMNTEAFF	TGCGCCAGCAGCTTGGCGGGGATGAACACTGAAGCTTTCTTT
TRBV30	TRBJ1-2	TRBD1	.	CACSTGFYGYTF	TGTGCCTGTTCGACAGGGTTCTATGGCTACACCTTC
TRBV5-1	TRBJ1-4	.	.	CASSPLVGSSTNEKLFF	TGCGCCAGCAGCCCATTAGTGGGCAGCTCAACTAATGAAAAACTGTTTTTT
TRBV28	TRBJ1-4	.	.	CASRAGNEKLFF	TGTGCCAGCCGCGCAGGGAACGAAAAACTGTTTTTT
TRBV28	TRBJ1-1	.	once	CASSLQLAREAFF	TGTGCCAGCAGTTTACAATTGGCCAGAGAAGCTTTCTTT
TRBV5-1	TRBJ1-1	.	.	CASSSGENTEAFF	TGCGCCAGCAGCTCCGGGGAGAACACTGAAGCTTTCTTT
TRBV4-1	TRBJ2-1	TRBD2	.	CASSQESSGGTSHEQFF	TGCGCCAGCAGCCAAGAGTCAAGCGGGGGTACAAGCCATGAGCAGTTCTTC
TRBV28	TRBJ2-1	.	.	CASIKRAGNEQFF	TGTGCCAGCATCAAGAGGGCCGGCAATGAGCAGTTCTTC